A single sample gave rise to the 8 T cell receptor beta chains below, sequenced in a study of T-cell memory formation after mild COVID-19. TCRdb re-called the 5' RACE reads through MiXCR, storing one row per CDR3 protein. The table has roughly 450,000 distinct CDR3 sequences, roughly 18% seen once. Sequencing input: PBMCs or a T cell subset sorted from them (not recorded which). These receptors all come from a man aged 18 to 29 who had mild COVID-19 (a few samples of this study predate the infection). Cell type and time point are not known.

The gene calls are TRBV29-1 and TRBJ2-5; maybe TRBD2 (6 bases). This CDR3 region has 15 residues. The germline V gene has CDR1 SQVTM and CDR2 ANQGSEA. The V end was cut by 5 bases, the J end by 1 base, with 17 bases between. The CDR3 region is CSVTLFWEAQETQYF. CDR3 sequence (DNA): TGCAGCGTTACGCTCTTCTGGGAGGCCCAAGAGACCCAGTACTTC.

V usage is TRBV27 and J usage is TRBJ2-7; 8 bases are a match to TRBD1. The CDR3 extends over 13 amino acids. Per germline, CDR1 MNHEY and CDR2 SMNVEV (reference sequence). The junction had 7 bases not matched to a gene; V was cut back by 6 bases and J by 6 bases. CDR3 sequence: CASRGTGMGEQYF. The CDR3 DNA reads TGTGCCAGCAGGGGGACAGGAATGGGCGAGCAGTACTTC.

This clonotype has more than one count but fewer than ten. The J gene is TRBJ1-4, the V gene TRBV7-9, with 8 bases fitting TRBD1. The V segment lost 11 bases and the J segment 4 bases; nucleotides outside the gene matches: 12. CDR3 length equals 15 residues. Per the germline V gene, CDR1 is SEHNR and CDR2 is FQNEAQ (reference sequence). CDR3 sequence (DNA): TGTGCCGGAACCCGACAGGGGTTGTTTAATGAAAAACTGTTTTTT. Protein sequence: CAGTRQGLFNEKLFF.

This clonotype was seen many times. CDR3 DNA sequence: TGCAGCGTTGGTGGGCCGCAGGAGACCCAGTACTTC. It codes for CSVGGPQETQYF. The chain recombines TRBV29-1 with TRBJ2-5; D is undetermined. The germline CDR1 and CDR2 sequences are SQVTM and ANQGSEA. The CDR3 consists of 12 residues. Trimming left V 4 bases short and J 5 bases short, with 11 bases between.

V usage is TRBV5-6 and J usage is TRBJ1-2; 9 bases line up with TRBD1. Germline assignment: CDR1 SGHDT and CDR2 YYEEEE. After removal of 6 bases from V and 6 bases from J, the junction contained 6 bases not matched to a gene. CDR3 length equals 13 residues. CDR3 bases: TGTGCCAGCACCGAACAGGGGGCGGATGGCTACACCTTC. It specifies CASTEQGADGYTF.

The chain employs TRBV6-5 and TRBJ2-3; D might be TRBD2 (6 bases). The CDR3 covers 14 residues. V lost 2 bases, J lost 4 bases, and 10 bases lay in between. Germline assignment: CDR1 MNHEY and CDR2 SVGAGI. CDR3 DNA: TGTGCCAGCAGTTACGGCGGGGCCCCAGATACGCAGTATTTT. Amino acids: CASSYGGAPDTQYF.

The genes are TRBV5-1 and TRBJ2-1, with 11 bases lining up with TRBD2. The CDR3 loop spans 16 amino acids. J lost 7 bases, V lost 1 base, and 7 bases had no gene match. Germline V gene sequence: CDR1 SGHRS, CDR2 YFSETQ. Here the CDR3 DNA reads TGCGCCAGCAGCTTGCGGCGGGGACTAGCGGCGAATGAGCAGTTCTTC. Translated, it gives CASSLRRGLAANEQFF. Complete variable domain (other parts from reference TRBV5-1 and TRBJ2-1): KAGVTQTPRYLIKTRGQQVTLSCSPISGHRSVSWYQQTPGQGLQFLFEYFSETQRNKGNFPGRFSGRQFSNSRSEMNVSTLELGDSALYLCASSLRRGLAANEQFFGPGTRLTVL.

This chain uses TRBV27 with TRBJ1-6, with D maybe TRBD1 (5 bases). CDR1 MNHEY and CDR2 SMNVEV come from the germline V gene (reference sequence). The CDR3 sequence is 16 residues long. V was clipped by 5 bases and J by 5 bases, with 16 bases between them. The CDR3 protein is CASSPRGPGNNSPLHF. CDR3 in DNA: TGTGCCAGCAGTCCAAGAGGTCCAGGGAATAATTCACCCCTCCACTTT.